The 30 T cell receptor beta chains reported below all come from one sample, sequenced in a study of PD-1 blockade in classical Hodgkin lymphoma. There was relapse after autologous stem cell transplantation in every patient, and there was variation in brentuximab vedotin exposure. TCRdb keeps only in-frame clones here, not all; method: immunoSEQ multiplex PCR. The sample records 20,000 to 25,000 clones, around 80% being singletons. The sample here was peripheral blood mononuclear cells (PBMCs), taken before the second cycle of nivolumab. The receptors derive from a human donor with classical Hodgkin lymphoma.

V gene TRBV9 combines with J gene TRBJ2-5; D is undetermined. Germline CDR1 is SGDLS and CDR2 is YYNGEE. The CDR3 totals 15 residues. V was clipped by 0 bases and J by 5 bases, with 14 bases between them. CDR3 coding DNA: TGTGCCAGCAGCGTAGACACCCTCCCCGGGGAGACCCAGTACTTC. Encoded protein: CASSVDTLPGETQYF. The full variable domain, completed using reference TRBV9 and TRBJ2-5, is DSGVTQTPKHLITATGQRVTLRCSPRSGDLSVYWYQQSLDQGLQFLIQYYNGEERAKGNILERFSAQQFPDLHSELNLSSLELGDSALYFCASSVDTLPGETQYFGPGTRLLVL.

CDR3 in DNA: TGTGCCAGCAGCCTTCAGGGGCCGGGGGACTCCTACGAGCAGTACTTC. It is translated as CASSLQGPGDSYEQYF. The chain uses TRBV4-2 and TRBJ2-7; either TRBD1 or TRBD2 may supply D (6 bases each). Germline V lookup: CDR1 LGHNA, CDR2 YNFKEQ. This CDR3 region has 16 residues. Trimming took 4 bases from V and 0 from J, leaving 16 bases between them.

This clone was seen more than once but under ten times. The V gene is TRBV18, the J gene TRBJ2-7; a weak D match, TRBD2 (5 bases). V lost 6 bases to trimming and J lost 3 bases, with 15 bases between them. The CDR3 spans 14 residues. The V gene's germline CDR1 is KGHSH and CDR2 LQKENI. For the CDR3, the DNA is TGTGCCAGCTCTCCGCCGGACGGGGTCTACGAGCAGTACTTC. Translating gives CASSPPDGVYEQYF.

This sequence joins TRBV4-1 and TRBJ1-1; D possibly corresponds to TRBD1 (5 bases). CDR1 and CDR2 (germline): MGHRA, YSYEKL. This CDR3 has 16 residues. With 4 bases removed from V and 0 bases from J, the gap between germline ends came to 15 bases. CDR3 bases: TGCGCCAGCAGCCGACCCCCCGACAGCCTGAACACTGAAGCTTTCTTT. Encoded protein: CASSRPPDSLNTEAFF.

The gene calls are TRBV7-2 and TRBJ2-7; TRBD2 aligns across 12 bases. From germline, CDR1 is SGHTA and CDR2 FQGNSA. CDR3 length: 16 residues. V shed 5 bases and J 5 bases; nucleotides not matched to a gene: 10. CDR3 coding DNA: TGTGCCAGCAGCCAAGGACTAGCGGGAATTAGGGACGAGCAGTACTTC. Translation gives CASSQGLAGIRDEQYF.

V is TRBV25-1 and J is TRBJ1-4; 10 bases line up with TRBD1. The CDR3 runs 15 residues. The V gene end was trimmed by 6 bases and the J gene end by 4 bases; junction bases not matched to a gene: 5. Germline values: CDR1 MGHDK, CDR2 SYGVNS. DNA for the CDR3: TGTGCCAGCAGACAGACAGGGGGCATTAATGAAAAACTGTTTTTT. Its translation is CASRQTGGINEKLFF.

The gene calls are TRBV4-1 and TRBJ2-7, with a possible D match to TRBD2 (5 bases). The CDR3 covers 15 residues. Trimming cost V 1 base and J 3 bases, with 13 bases left between them. CDR1 and CDR2 from the germline V gene are MGHRA and YSYEKL. Here the CDR3 reads CASSQAGGLYYEQYF. CDR3 nucleotide sequence: TGCGCCAGCAGCCAAGCGGGCGGACTCTACTACGAGCAGTACTTC.

The genes are TRBV4-2 and TRBJ2-1; perhaps TRBD2 as D (6 bases). The length of the CDR3 is 15 residues. Germline loops: CDR1 LGHNA, CDR2 YNFKEQ. Deletions cut 1 base from V and 5 bases from J, with 12 bases between. The chain's CDR3 is CASSQGTTNHNEQFF. CDR3 coding DNA: TGTGCCAGCAGCCAAGGGACTACCAACCACAATGAGCAGTTCTTC.

The chain combines TRBV7-9 with TRBJ1-5; perhaps TRBD1 as D (6 bases). This CDR3 region has 16 residues. Germline CDR1 SEHNR, CDR2 FQNEAQ (reference sequence). The V and J ends lost 4 bases and 9 bases respectively, with 22 bases between them. CDR3 sequence: CASSSETGTRRRPQHF. CDR3 nucleotides: TGTGCCAGCAGCTCGGAAACCGGGACACGCAGGCGGCCCCAGCATTTT.

CDR3 nucleotide sequence: TGTGCCAGCAGCCCAAACAGGGGGAGGGAGACCCAGTACTTC. This sequence encodes CASSPNRGRETQYF. This sequence joins TRBV11-2 and TRBJ2-5; 8 nucleotides align to TRBD1. The CDR3 has 14 residues. After removal of 5 bases from V and 5 bases from J, the junction contained 7 bases not matched to a gene. CDR1 is SGHAT, CDR2 FQNNGV, per germline.

The gene calls are TRBV14 and TRBJ1-3, with no clear D. CDR3 length: 14 amino acids. V was shortened by 2 bases and J by 0 bases, with 5 bases between the two germline ends. Germline V CDR1 and CDR2: SGHDN, FVKESK. The DNA for the CDR3 is TGTGCCAGCAGCCAACGGGGCTCTGGAAACACCATATATTTT. Its translation is CASSQRGSGNTIYF.

The chain combines TRBV20-1 with TRBJ1-2; the D is unclear. Trimming pared 3 bases from V and 8 bases from J, leaving 10 bases between. The CDR3 sequence is 11 residues long. CDR1 DFQATT and CDR2 SNEGSKA come from the germline V gene (reference sequence). The CDR3 spells CSASMEGGYTF. In nucleotides, the CDR3 is TGCAGTGCTAGTATGGAGGGCGGCTACACCTTC.

This clone was counted only a few times. This chain uses TRBV15 with TRBJ1-6, with D possibly matching TRBD1 (5 bases). V shed 1 base and J shed 7 bases, with 11 bases lying between them. CDR3 length equals 15 residues. The germline CDR1 and CDR2 sequences are LNHNV and YYDKDF (reference sequence). The CDR3, as DNA: TGTGCCACCAGCAGAGGCAGGACAAACAATTCACCCCTCCACTTT. Its translation is CATSRGRTNNSPLHF.

This clone came up a few times. J is TRBJ1-5 and V is TRBV7-8; possible D gene TRBD1, 5 bases. CDR1 and CDR2 (germline): SGHVS, FQNEAQ. Trimming left V 3 bases short and J 7 bases short, with 10 bases between. The CDR3 sequence is 13 residues long. The CDR3 coding sequence is TGTGCCAGCAGCTTGGGGGAGGGACAGCCCCAGCATTTT. Residues: CASSLGEGQPQHF.

The rearrangement links TRBV2 to TRBJ1-4; D is uncertain. The CDR3 runs to 12 residues. Trimming stripped 7 bases from V and 6 bases from J, with 9 bases between. The germline V gene encodes CDR1 SNHLY and CDR2 FYNNEI. The CDR3 sequence: CASIRVDEKLFF. CDR3 coding DNA: TGTGCCAGCATCCGAGTGGATGAAAAACTGTTTTTT.

The chain recombines TRBV7-2 with TRBJ2-3; 8 bases match TRBD2. The J segment lost 2 bases and the V segment lost 5 bases, leaving 6 bases of the junction unmatched. Germline V gene data show CDR1 as SGHTA and CDR2 as FQGNSA. This CDR3 spans 15 amino acids. The CDR3 reads CASSELAVYTDTQYF. CDR3 nucleotides: TGTGCCAGCAGCGAACTAGCGGTATACACAGATACGCAGTATTTT.

This clone appeared a few times. This rearrangement joins TRBV19 to TRBJ2-2; TRBD2 matches at 9 bases. The CDR3 has 14 amino acids. Unmatched junction bases numbered 4, after V lost 6 bases and J lost 5 bases. Germline-derived CDR1 and CDR2 are LNHDA and SQIVND (reference sequence). The DNA for the CDR3 is TGTGCCAGTAGGGGTCTAGCGGGAACCGGGGAGCTGTTTTTT. It translates to CASRGLAGTGELFF.

V gene TRBV7-2 combines with J gene TRBJ2-5, with no clear D. V was trimmed by 0 bases and J by 5 bases, leaving 7 bases between them. CDR1 SGHTA and CDR2 FQGNSA come from the germline V gene. CDR3 size: 13 residues. The CDR3 is CASSLARLETQYF. CDR3 sequence (DNA): TGTGCCAGCAGCTTAGCGCGGCTGGAGACCCAGTACTTC.

J is TRBJ1-1 and V is TRBV30; 9 positions match TRBD1. V was clipped by 3 bases and J by 10 bases; unmatched bases: 9. Germline V lookup: CDR1 GTSNPN, CDR2 SVGIG (reference sequence). The CDR3 extends over 13 amino acids. CDR3 nucleotide sequence: TGTGCCTGGAGCCGGGACAGGGTTCGTCGAGCTTTCTTT. It yields the protein CAWSRDRVRRAFF.

This clone was detected many times. This rearrangement joins TRBV5-1 to TRBJ2-1; 8 nucleotides agree with TRBD2. V lost 4 bases, J lost 5 bases, and 5 bases stayed unmatched. In germline, CDR1 is SGHRS, CDR2 YFSETQ. The CDR3 is 14 amino acids. For the CDR3, the DNA is TGCGCCAGCAGCCCTAGCGGGCCACACAATGAGCAGTTCTTC. It encodes CASSPSGPHNEQFF.

The gene calls are TRBV5-4 and TRBJ1-2; a weak D match, TRBD1 (6 bases). CDR1 is SGHNT, CDR2 YYREEE, per germline (reference sequence). Trimming cost V 4 bases and J 0 bases, with 13 bases left between them. The CDR3 spans 15 residues. In nucleotides, the CDR3 is TGTGCCAGCAGCGGAACGGACAGATCTAACTATGGCTACACCTTC. Protein sequence: CASSGTDRSNYGYTF.

V usage is TRBV30 and J usage is TRBJ2-5; tentatively, D is TRBD2 (6 bases). In germline, CDR1 is GTSNPN, CDR2 SVGIG (reference sequence). The CDR3 extends over 12 amino acids. Trimming left V 3 bases short and J 4 bases short, with 9 bases between. In DNA form, the CDR3 reads TGTGCCTGGAGGAGGGGAGGAGAGACCCAGTACTTC. The encoded protein is CAWRRGGETQYF. Looking up the rest from reference TRBV30 and TRBJ2-5 gives the full variable domain: SQTIHQWPATLVQPVGSPLSLECTVEGTSNPNLYWYRQAAGRGLQLLFYSVGIGQISSEVPQNLSASRPQDRQFILSSKKLLLSDSGFYLCAWRRGGETQYFGPGTRLLVL.

V usage is TRBV30 and J usage is TRBJ2-1, with D unclear. Germline V gene lookup returns CDR1 GTSNPN and CDR2 SVGIG (reference sequence). Trimming took off 0 bases at V and 0 bases at J, with 9 bases between the two ends. The length of the CDR3 is 15 residues. CDR3 DNA: TGTGCCTGGAGTGTTCGAGAAGTCTCCTACAATGAGCAGTTCTTC. The encoded protein is CAWSVREVSYNEQFF.

This chain connects TRBV29-1 to TRBJ1-1, with a tentative D call TRBD1 (6 bases). Germline V gene sequence: CDR1 SQVTM, CDR2 ANQGSEA. This CDR3 spans 14 amino acids. The germline V and J ends were trimmed by 5 bases and 4 bases, with 17 bases remaining between them. The CDR3 reads CSVIGTRMSTEAFF. CDR3 DNA sequence: TGCAGCGTTATTGGGACAAGAATGAGCACTGAAGCTTTCTTT. The full variable domain, its missing parts supplied by reference TRBV29-1 and TRBJ1-1, is SAVISQKPSRDICQRGTSLTIQCQVDSQVTMMFWYRQQPGQSLTLIATANQGSEATYESGFVIDKFPISRPNLTFSTLTVSNMSPEDSSIYLCSVIGTRMSTEAFFGQGTRLTVV.

The chain joins TRBV6-6 to TRBJ1-2; tentatively, D is TRBD1 (5 bases). V was pared by 5 bases and J by 4 bases, with 11 bases between. There are 13 residues in the CDR3. Germline CDR1 and CDR2: MNHNY and SVGAGI (reference sequence). CDR3 sequence reads: CASSAGHAYGYTF. For the CDR3, the DNA is TGTGCCAGCAGTGCAGGACACGCCTATGGCTACACCTTC.

This clone showed up just a few times. The sample carries other DNA sequences with the same CDR3. This chain links TRBV25-1 with TRBJ2-7, with TRBD1 identical over 12 bases. V was clipped by 8 bases and J by 5 bases; unmatched bases: 7. The germline V gene encodes CDR1 MGHDK and CDR2 SYGVNS. The CDR3 extends over 14 amino acids. The CDR3 spells CASGLGTGGDEQYF. Here the CDR3 DNA reads TGTGCCAGCGGCCTCGGGACAGGGGGCGACGAGCAGTACTTC.

The chain links TRBV29-1 to TRBJ2-5, with D possibly called TRBD1 or TRBD2 (5 bases each). CDR1 is SQVTM, CDR2 ANQGSEA, per germline. V gave up 6 bases and J gave up 1 base, with 12 bases separating them. The CDR3 runs 13 residues. The CDR3 spells CSVGTVTQETQYF. CDR3 DNA: TGCAGCGTCGGGACGGTGACCCAAGAGACCCAGTACTTC.

The V call is TRBV11-3, the J call TRBJ2-7, with D possibly matching TRBD1 (5 bases). V was cut by 1 base and J by 7 bases, with 17 bases left in between. Germline values: CDR1 SGHNT, CDR2 YENEEA. This CDR3 contains 15 residues. The CDR3 loop is CASSLVRGPRQEQYF. DNA for the CDR3: TGTGCCAGCAGCTTAGTAAGGGGCCCCCGCCAGGAGCAGTACTTC.

The J gene is TRBJ2-5, the V gene TRBV15; 11 nucleotides agree with TRBD1. CDR3 length equals 15 residues. CDR1 is LNHNV, CDR2 YYDKDF, per germline (reference sequence). V lost 3 bases, J lost 5 bases, and 5 bases stayed unmatched. Here the CDR3 DNA reads TGTGCCACCAGCAGGGGACAGGGGGTGGAGGAGACCCAGTACTTC. It encodes CATSRGQGVEETQYF. Drawing the rest from reference TRBV15 and TRBJ2-5, the complete variable domain is DAMVIQNPRYQVTQFGKPVTLSCSQTLNHNVMYWYQQKSSQAPKLLFHYYDKDFNNEADTPDNFQSRRPNTSFCFLDIRSPGLGDTAMYLCATSRGQGVEETQYFGPGTRLLVL.

The chain combines TRBV30 with TRBJ1-5; 9 nucleotides agree with TRBD1. J gave up 4 bases and V 4 bases, and 2 bases lay outside the gene matches. Germline CDR1 reads GTSNPN; CDR2 reads SVGIG (reference sequence). CDR3 length: 13 residues. The DNA for the CDR3 is TGTGCCTGGACAGGACAGGGGAATCAGCCCCAGCATTTT. Translating gives CAWTGQGNQPQHF.